This T cell receptor (beta chain) was sequenced during a study of T-cell reconstitution after alpha-beta-depleted transplantation in children. This clonotype came up a few times. The target antigen is unknown. Study findings and constraints: After transplant, at about two months, alpha-beta T cells were reportedly derived from several hundred expanded graft clones. By one year post-transplant, T-cell counts and diversity largely arose from T cells that were newly produced.

Preparation of the TCRbeta library involved a method that used unique molecular identifiers. A single record per CDR3 protein comes from TCRdb applying MiXCR to the PCR reads. The sample records 600,000 or so distinct CDR3 sequences, 20% to 25% being singletons. V trimming: 5 bases; J trimming: 7 bases; junction bases outside the gene matches: 5. The CDR3 is 15 residues long. Germline V lookup: CDR1 MGHDK, CDR2 SYGVNS. This TCR came from a boy younger than two who had a stem cell transplant for acute myeloid leukemia, so the T cells may come from the graft donor. Sample: PBMCs, mostly from graft donor cells, taken 360 days after TCRalphabeta/CD19-depleted stem cell transplant. The chain carries TRBV25-1 and TRBJ2-1; TRBD2 agrees at 13 bases. This CDR3 is CASSWTSGGGNEQFF. The DNA of the CDR3 is TGTGCCAGCAGTTGGACTAGCGGGGGAGGTAATGAGCAGTTCTTC. The variable domain in full, with the rest retrieved from reference TRBV25-1 and TRBJ2-1, is EADIYQTPRYLVIGTGKKITLECSQTMGHDKMYWYQQDPGMELHLIHYSYGVNSTEKGDLSSESTVSRIRTEHFPLTLESARPSHTSQYLCASSWTSGGGNEQFFGPGTRLTVL.